This paragraph covers one T cell receptor (beta chain) sequence. Its antigen remains unidentified. This entry is derived from a study of cytomegalovirus exposure and HLA in healthy donors. Amplification used 60 Vbeta primers and 13 Jbeta primers. Sequencing was performed with immunoSEQ multiplex PCR; in TCRdb, only in-frame clones are kept and a portion is missing. The table has about 150,000 clones, around two thirds seen once. J was trimmed by 5 bases and V by 2 bases; bases with no gene match: 4. Germline V lookup: CDR1 GTSNPN, CDR2 SVGIG (reference sequence). This CDR3 region has 15 residues. Whole-study results and caveats: Follow-up analysis later connected one missense variant in DCLRE1C with trimming of TCR beta V- and J-genes. There were several of the most significant clusters that appeared linked to common viral pathogens in a later analysis.

The V and J genes are TRBV30 and TRBJ2-2, with 11 bases matching TRBD2. The clonotype comes from a male donor in good health and CMV-seronegative. Sequenced sample: PBMCs. CDR3 sequence reads: CAWSTVAGGTGELFF. DNA of the CDR3: TGTGCCTGGAGTACCGTAGCGGGGGGGACCGGGGAGCTGTTTTTT.